This is a list of T cell receptor beta chains from one sample in a study of cytomegalovirus exposure and HLA in healthy donors. Profiling relied on immunoSEQ multiplex PCR, and the TCRdb table lists in-frame clones only, not all of them. Among 150,000 to 170,000 clones listed, about 68% were seen once. The sequenced sample was PBMCs. The receptors were sampled from a young man in good health and CMV-seronegative. Each CDR3 is given with its conserved first and last residue. Fields, in order: V gene, J gene, D gene, CDR3 length, clone size, CDR3 protein, CDR3 DNA. D genes are given only for firm matches. The size entry is marked missing in some rows and otherwise reads once, few, many or a size class.

TRBV7-9	TRBJ2-5	.	14	.	CASSFSGDYETQYF	TGTGCCAGCAGCTTCTCAGGGGATTACGAGACCCAGTACTTC
TRBV29-1	TRBJ2-2	.	17	.	CSVEGVFGQGNTGELFF	TGCAGCGTTGAAGGAGTATTCGGGCAGGGAAACACCGGGGAGCTGTTTTTT
TRBV4-1	TRBJ2-5	TRBD2	16	once	CASSPLRTGGGETQYF	TGCGCCAGCAGCCCTCTCCGGACTGGCGGGGGGGAGACCCAGTACTTC
TRBV7-8	TRBJ1-2	.	14	few	CASSLASFGYGYTF	TGTGCCAGCAGCTTAGCCTCCTTCGGCTATGGCTACACCTTC
TRBV28	TRBJ1-1	TRBD1	16	few	CASEGAARGMNPEAFF	TGTGCCAGCGAGGGGGCTGCCCGTGGAATGAACCCTGAAGCTTTCTTT
TRBV28	TRBJ1-5	.	15	.	CASIQAAYSNQPQHF	TGTGCCAGCATCCAAGCGGCTTATAGCAATCAGCCCCAGCATTTT
TRBV7-2	TRBJ2-1	TRBD1	14	.	CATLNRAGGNEQFF	TGTGCCACCCTCAACCGGGCAGGGGGCAATGAGCAGTTCTTC
TRBV7-2	TRBJ2-3	TRBD2	14	.	CASSLGGGRDTQYF	TGTGCCAGCAGCTTGGGGGGGGGAAGAGATACGCAGTATTTT
TRBV4-3	TRBJ2-5	TRBD2	16	.	CASSQDLAGGGETQYF	TGCGCCAGCAGCCAAGATCTAGCGGGGGGGGGAGAGACCCAGTACTTC
TRBV14	TRBJ2-7	TRBD2	15	.	CASSQVAGGIYEQYF	TGTGCCAGCAGCCAAGTAGCGGGGGGGATCTACGAGCAGTACTTC
TRBV7-2	TRBJ2-3	TRBD2	13	.	CASSTGLGDTQYF	TGTGCCAGCAGCACCGGACTAGGAGATACGCAGTATTTT
TRBV5-6	TRBJ1-2	TRBD1	14	few	CASSGGQRNYGYTF	TGTGCCAGCAGCGGGGGACAGCGTAACTATGGCTACACCTTC
TRBV6-5	TRBJ2-3	.	14	few	CASSYASSGDTQYF	TGTGCCAGCAGTTATGCTTCGAGCGGGGATACGCAGTATTTT
TRBV19	TRBJ1-2	.	13	.	CASRTTGIYGYTF	TGTGCCAGCAGAACTACAGGGATCTATGGCTACACCTTC
TRBV28	TRBJ2-3	TRBD2	16	.	CASSLLAGESTDTQYF	TGTGCCAGCAGTTTACTAGCGGGAGAGAGCACAGATACGCAGTATTTT
TRBV11-2	TRBJ2-7	TRBD2	17	.	CASSSWTSGGANYEQYF	TGTGCCAGCAGCTCATGGACTAGCGGGGGGGCCAACTACGAGCAGTACTTC
TRBV7-2	TRBJ2-7	.	14	.	CASSLSQQSYEQYF	TGTGCCAGCAGCTTAAGTCAACAGTCCTACGAGCAGTACTTC
TRBV18	TRBJ2-5	TRBD2	16	.	CASSSRLAGGEETQYF	TGTGCCAGCTCATCAAGACTAGCGGGGGGGGAAGAGACCCAGTACTTC
TRBV6-5	TRBJ2-3	TRBD1	15	.	CASSMGQGGTDTQYF	TGTGCCAGCAGTATGGGACAGGGGGGGACAGATACGCAGTATTTT
TRBV9	TRBJ2-2	.	15	.	CASSVEGRSTGELFF	TGTGCCAGCAGCGTAGAGGGGCGGAGCACCGGGGAGCTGTTTTTT
TRBV19	TRBJ2-7	TRBD1	13	.	CASQRTGSYEQYF	TGTGCCAGTCAAAGGACAGGCTCCTACGAGCAGTACTTC
TRBV9	TRBJ2-5	TRBD2	14	once	CASSALAGKETQYF	TGTGCCAGCAGCGCTCTAGCGGGGAAGGAGACCCAGTACTTC
TRBV7-6	TRBJ2-7	TRBD1	14	few	CASSGQGAVYEQYF	TGTGCCAGCAGCGGACAGGGGGCGGTCTACGAGCAGTACTTC
TRBV9	TRBJ1-1	.	13	.	CASSADTYTEAFF	TGTGCCAGCAGCGCAGACACCTACACTGAAGCTTTCTTT
TRBV10-3	TRBJ2-2	.	17	.	CAISEPNIQENTGELFF	TGTGCCATCAGTGAGCCCAACATCCAGGAGAACACCGGGGAGCTGTTTTTT
TRBV6-1	TRBJ1-5	.	12	.	CASSETDQPQHF	TGTGCCAGCAGTGAAACAGATCAGCCCCAGCATTTT
TRBV19	TRBJ2-6	.	14	.	CASKRSSGANVLTF	TGTGCCAGTAAGCGCAGCTCTGGGGCCAACGTCCTGACTTTC
TRBV6-1	TRBJ2-7	TRBD1	15	once	CASSEVGQGTYEQYF	TGTGCCAGCAGTGAAGTTGGACAGGGGACCTACGAGCAGTACTTC
TRBV5-1	TRBJ2-1	.	14	.	CASRHSGSYNEQFF	TGCGCCAGCAGGCATAGCGGATCCTACAATGAGCAGTTCTTC
TRBV5-1	TRBJ2-1	TRBD1	14	once	CASSQRTGGNEQFF	TGCGCCAGCAGCCAACGGACAGGGGGGAATGAGCAGTTCTTC
TRBV7-8	TRBJ1-5	.	13	.	CASSLSGDQPQHF	TGTGCCAGCAGCTTATCAGGGGATCAGCCCCAGCATTTT
TRBV4-1	TRBJ1-1	TRBD1	14	.	CASSQGTGVTEAFF	TGCGCCAGCAGCCAAGGGACAGGGGTCACTGAAGCTTTCTTT
TRBV6-6	TRBJ2-7	TRBD1	14	.	CASSYEGQGYEQYF	TGTGCCAGCAGTTACGAGGGACAGGGCTACGAGCAGTACTTC
TRBV6-1	TRBJ1-6	.	14	.	CASSEQGIGSPLHF	TGTGCCAGCAGCGAACAGGGAATAGGCTCACCCCTCCACTTT
TRBV12-5	TRBJ2-2	TRBD1	17	once	CASGLAGRGPFTGELFF	TGTGCTAGTGGCCTCGCCGGCAGGGGGCCGTTCACCGGGGAGCTGTTTTTT
TRBV2	TRBJ2-1	TRBD1	12	.	CASSELGTGPIF	TGTGCCAGCAGTGAACTCGGGACAGGGCCTATCTTC
TRBV10-3	TRBJ2-7	.	14	.	CAISESLSSYEQYF	TGTGCCATCAGTGAGTCGCTATCCTCCTACGAGCAGTACTTC
TRBV19	TRBJ2-2	.	13	.	CASSSRASGELFF	TGTGCCAGTAGTTCGAGGGCCTCCGGGGAGCTGTTTTTT